Shown below are 24 T cell receptor beta chains from a single sample sequenced in a study of blood T cell repertoires in COVID-19. TCRdb's copy holds only in-frame clones and misses some; the assay was immunoSEQ multiplex PCR. This sample has a few hundred thousand clones, with about 85% found just once. The specimen sequenced was peripheral blood. These receptors were taken from a man aged 55 to 70 with acute or convalescent COVID-19.

J is TRBJ2-1 and V is TRBV7-6; maybe TRBD1 (5 bases). Deletions cut 3 bases from V and 2 bases from J, with 11 bases between. The CDR3 runs 15 residues. Germline V gives CDR1 SGHVS, CDR2 FNYEAQ. The CDR3 loop is CASSLGRAPYNEQFF. The DNA for the CDR3 is TGTGCCAGCAGCTTGGGCAGGGCCCCCTACAATGAGCAGTTCTTC. Looking up the rest from reference TRBV7-6 and TRBJ2-1 gives the full variable domain: GAGVSQSPRYKVTKRGQDVALRCDPISGHVSLYWYRQALGQGPEFLTYFNYEAQQDKSGLPNDRFSAERPEGSISTLTIQRTEQRDSAMYRCASSLGRAPYNEQFFGPGTRLTVL.

The rearrangement links TRBV19 to TRBJ1-1; possible D gene TRBD1, 6 bases. In germline, CDR1 is LNHDA, CDR2 SQIVND (reference sequence). Trimming left V 9 bases short and J 0 bases short, with 20 bases between. The CDR3 covers 16 residues. As DNA, the CDR3 is TGTGCCAGCCCTCGTAGGGGGGGACACATGAACACTGAAGCTTTCTTT. It yields the protein CASPRRGGHMNTEAFF. Together with reference TRBV19 and TRBJ1-1, the CDR3 gives the full variable domain: DGGITQSPKYLFRKEGQNVTLSCEQNLNHDAMYWYRQDPGQGLRLIYYSQIVNDFQKGDIAEGYSVSREKKESFPLTVTSAQKNPTAFYLCASPRRGGHMNTEAFFGQGTRLTVV.

The chain uses TRBV4-1 and TRBJ2-5, with 9 bases lining up with TRBD1. The germline V gene encodes CDR1 MGHRA and CDR2 YSYEKL. The CDR3 loop spans 14 amino acids. V lost 0 bases to trimming and J lost 7 bases; unmatched junction nucleotides: 3. CDR3 coding DNA: TGCGCCAGCAGCCAAGAGTCGACAGGGGGGACCCAGTACTTC. Translated: CASSQESTGGTQYF.

V gene TRBV2 combines with J gene TRBJ1-1; 8 bases fit TRBD1. CDR1 is SNHLY, CDR2 FYNNEI, per germline. The trim removed 11 bases at V and 0 bases at J, leaving 5 bases unmatched. This CDR3 contains 13 residues. The CDR3 loop reads CASRGPMNTEAFF. CDR3 in DNA: TGTGCCTCCAGGGGGCCCATGAACACTGAAGCTTTCTTT.

The rearrangement joins TRBV27 to TRBJ2-7; 10 bases align to TRBD1. V trimming: 6 bases; J trimming: 3 bases; junction bases outside the gene matches: 11. The CDR3 has 16 residues. Germline V gene data show CDR1 as MNHEY and CDR2 as SMNVEV (reference sequence). The CDR3 DNA is TGTGCCAGCAGCCCGACACCGGGACAGGGGTACTACGAGCAGTACTTC. It translates to CASSPTPGQGYYEQYF.

CDR3 coding DNA: TGTGCCTGGAGTTCAGGGCCTTACACTGAAGCTTTCTTT. Amino acids: CAWSSGPYTEAFF. V usage is TRBV30 and J usage is TRBJ1-1, with D possibly being TRBD1 (5 bases). V was clipped by 2 bases and J by 3 bases, with 10 bases between them. The CDR3 length is 13 residues. Germline loops: CDR1 GTSNPN, CDR2 SVGIG (reference sequence).

Details on this clone: The same CDR3 arises from other DNA sequences in this sample as well. The rearrangement joins TRBV3-1 (or the pseudogene TRBV3-2) to TRBJ1-5; TRBD1 matches 8 bases. After removal of 4 bases from V and 4 bases from J, the junction contained 3 bases not matched to a gene. The CDR3 consists of 14 residues. CDR1 and CDR2 from the germline V gene are LGHDT and YNNKEL (reference sequence). The CDR3, as DNA: TGTGCCAGCAGCCCAGGACAGGGAAATCAGCCCCAGCATTTT. Translating gives CASSPGQGNQPQHF.

This clone was detected once. CDR3 residues: CASSLANGLAKANEQFF. CDR3 nucleotides: TGTGCCAGCAGCTTAGCTAACGGACTAGCGAAAGCCAATGAGCAGTTCTTC. V is TRBV7-6 and J is TRBJ2-1, with 9 bases fitting TRBD2. Looked up from germline, CDR1 is SGHVS and CDR2 is FNYEAQ. The V and J ends lost 0 bases and 6 bases, in that order; junction bases with no gene match: 9. CDR3 size: 17 residues.

J is TRBJ2-1 and V is TRBV9, with 9 bases identical to TRBD2. From germline, CDR1 is SGDLS and CDR2 YYNGEE. Trimming cost V 1 base and J 8 bases; bases outside gene matches: 10. The CDR3 runs 16 residues. The CDR3 DNA sequence: TGTGCCAGCAGCGTACAGACGGCTAGCGGGGCAGATGAGCAGTTCTTC. Translation gives CASSVQTASGADEQFF.

The CDR3 nucleotides read TGTGCCAGCAGCGTAAGCGGGAGCCAAGAGACCCAGTACTTC. Encoded protein: CASSVSGSQETQYF. The V call is TRBV9, the J call TRBJ2-5; 8 nucleotides line up with TRBD2. Losses at the gene ends were 1 base for V and 1 base for J; bases not matched to a gene: 0. The CDR3 loop spans 14 amino acids. The V gene's germline CDR1 is SGDLS and CDR2 YYNGEE. Filled out from reference TRBV9 and TRBJ2-5, the complete variable domain reads DSGVTQTPKHLITATGQRVTLRCSPRSGDLSVYWYQQSLDQGLQFLIQYYNGEERAKGNILERFSAQQFPDLHSELNLSSLELGDSALYFCASSVSGSQETQYFGPGTRLLVL.

Note on this clone: The germline gene is not matched at one end of the junction; a read error may be the cause. V and J are TRBV24-1 and TRBJ1-1, with TRBD1 identical over 9 bases. Per germline, CDR1 KGHDR and CDR2 SFDVKD. CDR3 size: 15 residues. The CDR3 reads CATSDWTGDDTEAFF. The CDR3 bases are TGTGCCACCAGCGATTGGACAGGGGATGACACTGAAGCTTTCTTT.

The chain couples TRBV29-1 to TRBJ2-5, with 8 bases lining up with TRBD2. The germline V gene encodes CDR1 SQVTM and CDR2 ANQGSEA. The CDR3 spans 12 residues. This chain's CDR3 is CISGGPQETQYF. CDR3 bases: TGCATCTCGGGGGGGCCCCAAGAGACCCAGTACTTC.

The chain uses TRBV27 and TRBJ2-3; 8 bases are a match to TRBD2. Germline-derived CDR1 and CDR2 are MNHEY and SMNVEV (reference sequence). The CDR3 length is 18 residues. With 2 bases clipped from V and 0 bases from J, the junction kept 10 bases outside the gene matches. CDR3 sequence reads: CASSLTLYGRASTDTQYF. CDR3 DNA: TGTGCCAGCAGTTTAACTCTGTACGGGAGGGCTAGCACAGATACGCAGTATTTT.

The rearrangement joins TRBV5-1 to TRBJ1-3, with a possible D match to TRBD1 (6 bases). The CDR3 runs to 15 residues. Trimming pared 2 bases from V and 0 bases from J, leaving 9 bases between. CDR1 and CDR2 (germline): SGHRS, YFSETQ. For the CDR3, the DNA is TGCGCCAGCAGCTTCAGGGGAGACTCTGGAAACACCATATATTTT. Translation gives CASSFRGDSGNTIYF. Combining the CDR3 with reference TRBV5-1 and TRBJ1-3 gives the whole variable domain KAGVTQTPRYLIKTRGQQVTLSCSPISGHRSVSWYQQTPGQGLQFLFEYFSETQRNKGNFPGRFSGRQFSNSRSEMNVSTLELGDSALYLCASSFRGDSGNTIYFGEGSWLTVV.

In this sample, this clone turned up many times. The chain couples TRBV6-5 to TRBJ2-1; D perhaps matches TRBD2 (6 bases). The CDR3 loop spans 13 amino acids. V shed 6 bases and J shed 8 bases, with 14 bases lying between them. Germline V gives CDR1 MNHEY, CDR2 SVGAGI. The CDR3 region has the DNA TGTGCCAGCAGAAACCCGACGGGGGATGAGCAGTTCTTC. Amino acid sequence: CASRNPTGDEQFF.

The CDR3 sequence is CASSSQGTSPLHF. The DNA for the CDR3 is TGTGCCAGCAGTTCACAGGGTACCTCACCCCTCCACTTT. This sequence joins TRBV12-3 or TRBV12-4 and TRBJ1-6, with TRBD1 as a possible D gene (6 bases). Trimming removed 4 bases at V and 10 bases at J, with 11 bases between. The CDR3 runs 13 residues.

The V gene is TRBV6-5, the J gene TRBJ1-5; possible D gene TRBD1, 5 bases. This CDR3 has 15 residues. Trimming removed 8 bases from V and 0 bases from J, with 14 bases in between. Germline values: CDR1 MNHEY, CDR2 SVGAGI. The CDR3, as DNA: TGTGCCAGCGGGAGGGACCCTTATAGCAATCAGCCCCAGCATTTT. This encodes CASGRDPYSNQPQHF.

V gene TRBV5-4 combines with J gene TRBJ1-1; 7 nucleotides align to TRBD1. V was pared by 3 bases and J by 5 bases, with 16 bases of the junction left unmatched. This CDR3 is built from 17 residues. Germline loops: CDR1 SGHNT, CDR2 YYREEE (reference sequence). The CDR3 bases are TGTGCCAGCAGCTCCCGCGGGACAGCCACTCGGCGAACTGAAGCTTTCTTT. Translating it yields CASSSRGTATRRTEAFF.

The CDR3 region has the DNA TGCAGCGTTGATCTGGGCTTACAGGAGACCCAGTACTTC. Its translation is CSVDLGLQETQYF. This rearrangement joins TRBV29-1 to TRBJ2-5, with D uncertain. V was clipped by 3 bases and J by 5 bases, with 13 bases between them. The CDR3 is made up of 13 amino acids. From germline, CDR1 is SQVTM and CDR2 ANQGSEA.

This chain uses TRBV10-2 with TRBJ2-7, with 14 bases identical to TRBD2. Germline V gene lookup returns CDR1 WSHSY and CDR2 SAAADI. The CDR3 consists of 16 residues. After removal of 5 bases from V and 5 bases from J, the junction contained 8 bases not matched to a gene. CDR3 sequence (DNA): TGCGCCAGCAGTTTGACTAGCGGGGGGGCCTGGGACGAGCAGTACTTC. Translated, it gives CASSLTSGGAWDEQYF.

This sequence joins TRBV10-3 and TRBJ2-2; 8 bases fit TRBD2. V lost 3 bases to trimming and J lost 3 bases; unmatched junction nucleotides: 3. CDR1 and CDR2 (germline): ENHRY, SYGVKD. The CDR3 is made up of 15 amino acids. The CDR3 nucleotides read TGTGCCATCAGTGACGGACTAGCAGACACCGGGGAGCTGTTTTTT. Its protein product is CAISDGLADTGELFF.

The chain's CDR3 is CASSARDSGGQETQYF. In DNA form, the CDR3 reads TGCGCCAGCAGCGCGCGCGATAGCGGGGGGCAAGAGACCCAGTACTTC. V is TRBV4-1 and J is TRBJ2-5; TRBD2 agrees at 10 bases. The germline V gene has CDR1 MGHRA and CDR2 YSYEKL. With 5 bases clipped from V and 2 bases from J, the junction kept 8 bases outside the gene matches. CDR3 length: 16 residues.

The chain recombines TRBV6-6 with TRBJ1-5, with 7 bases aligning to TRBD1. The V gene end was trimmed by 6 bases and the J gene end by 0 bases; junction bases not matched to a gene: 8. This CDR3 region has 16 residues. Germline lookup yields CDR1 MNHNY and CDR2 SVGAGI (reference sequence). CDR3 protein: CASRPLTGYSNQPQHF. CDR3 sequence (DNA): TGTGCCAGCAGACCCCTGACAGGGTATAGCAATCAGCCCCAGCATTTT.

The chain carries TRBV29-1 and TRBJ2-5, with TRBD1 as a possible D gene (6 bases). This CDR3 is 14 amino acids long. Germline V gene lookup returns CDR1 SQVTM and CDR2 ANQGSEA. V dropped 5 bases and J dropped 4 bases, with 17 bases sitting between them. The DNA for the CDR3 is TGCAGCGTTACCGAACAGGGCTGGGGAGAGACCCAGTACTTC. Translated: CSVTEQGWGETQYF.